One sample yielded the 25 T cell receptor beta chains listed below, sequenced in a study of blood T cell repertoires in COVID-19. The repertoire was sequenced with immunoSEQ multiplex PCR; TCRdb's copy has only in-frame clones and lacks some. Altogether 95,000 to 120,000 clones are present, roughly 82% being singletons, with the ten largest covering around 8.5%. What was sequenced was peripheral blood. Receptors were obtained from a woman aged 35 to 49 with acute or convalescent COVID-19.

The chain uses TRBV6-5 and TRBJ1-1; no firm D call. Trimming removed 4 bases from V and 11 bases from J, with 11 bases in between. Germline lookup yields CDR1 MNHEY and CDR2 SVGAGI. The CDR3 has 11 amino acids. In DNA form, the CDR3 reads TGTGCCAGCAGTTCCACTCAGCGGGCTTTCTTT. It is translated as CASSSTQRAFF.

The chain combines TRBV19 with TRBJ1-1; D uncertain. Trimming removed 5 bases at V and 4 bases at J, with 14 bases between. CDR1 and CDR2 from the germline V gene are LNHDA and SQIVND (reference sequence). The CDR3 spans 14 residues. Here the CDR3 DNA reads TGTGCCAGTAGTCCCTCCATGGCCCTCACTGAAGCTTTCTTT. This codes for CASSPSMALTEAFF.

The V call is TRBV6-4, the J call TRBJ1-2; perhaps TRBD1 as D (6 bases). With 5 bases removed from V and 7 bases from J, the gap between germline ends came to 14 bases. Germline assignment: CDR1 MRHNA and CDR2 SNTAGT. The CDR3 has 13 amino acids. This chain's CDR3 is CASSPTGSGGYTF. The CDR3 nucleotides are TGTGCCAGCAGTCCAACAGGGTCGGGTGGCTACACCTTC.

The chain employs TRBV9 and TRBJ1-1; 10 bases align to TRBD1. Per the germline V gene, CDR1 is SGDLS and CDR2 is YYNGEE. This CDR3 region has 17 residues. The junction had 12 bases not matched to a gene; V was cut back by 3 bases and J by 4 bases. The CDR3 nucleotides read TGTGCCAGCAGCGGAGGCCCGGACAGGGGGTTCGGCACTGAAGCTTTCTTT. This sequence encodes CASSGGPDRGFGTEAFF.

The rearrangement uses TRBV4-1 and TRBJ1-1; D is unclear. This CDR3 has 17 amino acids. Germline CDR1 reads MGHRA; CDR2 reads YSYEKL. Trimming removed 5 bases from V and 0 bases from J, with 19 bases in between. This chain's CDR3 is CASSTEGGWGMNTEAFF. CDR3 bases: TGCGCCAGCAGCACTGAGGGAGGGTGGGGAATGAACACTGAAGCTTTCTTT.

This clone was picked up one time. The J gene is TRBJ2-5, the V gene TRBV27; 7 nucleotides line up with TRBD1. Germline loops: CDR1 MNHEY, CDR2 SMNVEV (reference sequence). CDR3 length equals 17 residues. V trimming: 8 bases; J trimming: 0 bases; junction bases outside the gene matches: 15. CDR3 nucleotides: TGTGCCAGCGCCGTAGGAGACAGGGATTGGAACCAAGAGACCCAGTACTTC. This encodes CASAVGDRDWNQETQYF.

In DNA form, the CDR3 reads TGTGCCAGCAGCTTTGGCGGACAGACCAATCAGCCCCAGCATTTT. Translation gives CASSFGGQTNQPQHF. V is TRBV5-4 and J is TRBJ1-5, with TRBD1 as a possible D gene (6 bases). CDR3 length: 15 amino acids. The V end lost 2 bases, the J end lost 3 bases, and 12 bases lay between the germline ends. CDR1 SGHNT and CDR2 YYREEE come from the germline V gene (reference sequence).

The V call is TRBV29-1, the J call TRBJ2-1, with 11 positions matching TRBD1. J lost 9 bases, V lost 5 bases, and 12 bases had no gene match. CDR3 length: 15 amino acids. Germline loops: CDR1 SQVTM, CDR2 ANQGSEA. DNA for the CDR3: TGCAGCGTTCGTGTAAGGACAGGGGGCCCTGGTGAGCAGTTCTTC. This translates into CSVRVRTGGPGEQFF.

This chain connects TRBV5-1 to TRBJ2-1; 14 bases map to TRBD2. V lost 7 bases and J lost 3; bases outside the gene matches: 15. Germline loops: CDR1 SGHRS, CDR2 YFSETQ. CDR3 length: 19 residues. CDR3 protein: CASSPRPTSGGVGYNEQFF. The CDR3 bases are TGCGCCAGCTCCCCCAGGCCGACTAGCGGGGGGGTCGGCTACAATGAGCAGTTCTTC. The whole variable domain, remainder taken from reference TRBV5-1 and TRBJ2-1, is KAGVTQTPRYLIKTRGQQVTLSCSPISGHRSVSWYQQTPGQGLQFLFEYFSETQRNKGNFPGRFSGRQFSNSRSEMNVSTLELGDSALYLCASSPRPTSGGVGYNEQFFGPGTRLTVL.

This sequence joins TRBV18 and TRBJ1-3, with D possibly TRBD1 on 5 matching bases. CDR1 and CDR2 (germline): KGHSH, LQKENI. V lost 3 bases and J lost 6, with 12 bases in between. This CDR3 has 14 residues. The CDR3 DNA sequence: TGTGCCAGCTCACCTAGCCGACAGCAAAACACCATATATTTT. Translation: CASSPSRQQNTIYF.

The V call is TRBV4-1, the J call TRBJ2-2; 9 nucleotides match TRBD2. V was clipped by 0 bases and J by 1 base; unmatched bases: 0. CDR1 and CDR2 from the germline V gene are MGHRA and YSYEKL. There are 16 residues in the CDR3. The CDR3 here is CASSQEAGGNTGELFF. The CDR3 nucleotides are TGCGCCAGCAGCCAAGAAGCGGGGGGGAACACCGGGGAGCTGTTTTTT.

The chain couples TRBV7-2 to TRBJ2-5; 12 bases map to TRBD1. Germline CDR1 reads SGHTA; CDR2 reads FQGNSA. After removal of 4 bases from V and 6 bases from J, the junction contained 9 bases not matched to a gene. CDR3 length: 16 residues. CDR3 bases: TGTGCCAGCAGCTGGTCCGGGACAGGGGGCGGAAAGACCCAGTACTTC. This gives the protein CASSWSGTGGGKTQYF.

The chain couples TRBV6-5 to TRBJ1-1; TRBD1 aligns across 8 bases. This CDR3 is 15 amino acids long. Trimming removed 4 bases from V and 4 bases from J; junction bases left unmatched: 8. Germline V gene data show CDR1 as MNHEY and CDR2 as SVGAGI. The CDR3 reads CASSLQGVTGTEAFF. CDR3 coding DNA: TGTGCCAGCAGTTTACAGGGGGTTACCGGCACTGAAGCTTTCTTT.

This clone was recorded once. The gene calls are TRBV28 and TRBJ1-5; tentative D call: TRBD1 (6 bases). Germline loops: CDR1 MDHEN, CDR2 SYDVKM. The CDR3 loop spans 13 amino acids. V was shortened by 8 bases and J by 6 bases, with 14 bases between the two germline ends. The CDR3 nucleotides read TGTGCCAGCCACCTCCAGGGGTTTCAGCCCCAGCATTTT. It yields the protein CASHLQGFQPQHF.

This clone was recorded only once. The chain employs TRBV6-5 and TRBJ1-2; perhaps TRBD1 as D (5 bases). V was clipped by 10 bases and J by 2 bases, with 8 bases between them. Germline V gene lookup returns CDR1 MNHEY and CDR2 SVGAGI. The CDR3 is made up of 11 amino acids. The CDR3 reads CATDSNYGYTF. The CDR3 coding sequence is TGTGCCACAGACAGCAACTATGGCTACACCTTC.

V is TRBV6-6 and J is TRBJ1-3, with 7 bases that match TRBD1. V was pared by 5 bases and J by 0 bases, with 16 bases of the junction left unmatched. The germline V gene has CDR1 MNHNY and CDR2 SVGAGI (reference sequence). The CDR3 sequence is 19 residues long. DNA for the CDR3: TGTGCCAGCAGTCGGACTGGGGACAGCTTTTCTCCCTCTGGAAACACCATATATTTT. It translates to CASSRTGDSFSPSGNTIYF.

V gene TRBV7-9 combines with J gene TRBJ1-2; possible D gene TRBD1, 5 bases. Germline V gene sequence: CDR1 SEHNR, CDR2 FQNEAQ (reference sequence). The CDR3 is made up of 13 amino acids. Trimming shortened V by 5 bases and J by 6 bases, and 13 bases separated the two germline ends. The CDR3 coding sequence is TGTGCCAGCAGCCCAGGGAGGGGACATGGCTACACCTTC. Translating gives CASSPGRGHGYTF.

This rearrangement joins TRBV5-5 to TRBJ1-3; D gene uncertain. The germline V and J ends were trimmed by 1 base and 1 base, with 6 bases remaining between them. CDR1 SGHKS and CDR2 YYEKEE come from the germline V gene (reference sequence). The CDR3 has 14 residues. CDR3 protein: CASSLTVSGNTIYF. The CDR3 DNA follows: TGTGCCAGCAGCTTGACAGTATCTGGAAACACCATATATTTT.

There are a few counts of this clone. A read error may produce the germline difference seen at one junction end. This rearrangement joins TRBV12-3 or TRBV12-4 to TRBJ1-5, with D tentatively TRBD1 (5 bases). This CDR3 comprises 13 residues. The CDR3 region is CASRLGANQPQHF. As DNA, the CDR3 is TGTGCCAGCAGATTAGGGGCCAATCAGCCCCAGCATTTT.

The chain is built from TRBV30 and TRBJ1-1; 8 positions match TRBD1. The CDR3 consists of 14 residues. In germline, CDR1 is GTSNPN, CDR2 SVGIG (reference sequence). V shed 7 bases, J shed 6 bases, and the junction held 13 bases outside the gene matches. DNA for the CDR3: TGTGCCTACCAAACGGACAGGGTGGGGCCTGAAGCTTTCTTT. Protein: CAYQTDRVGPEAFF.

V usage is TRBV5-1 and J usage is TRBJ1-3; 7 positions agree with TRBD1. The trim removed 3 bases at V and 2 bases at J, leaving 2 bases unmatched. The germline V gene has CDR1 SGHRS and CDR2 YFSETQ. The CDR3 contains 14 residues. As DNA, the CDR3 is TGCGCCAGCAGCTCCGGGACAGCTGGAAACACCATATATTTT. It codes for CASSSGTAGNTIYF.

This sequence joins TRBV13 and TRBJ1-2, with TRBD1 matching over 7 bases. Looked up from germline, CDR1 is PRHDT and CDR2 is FYEKMQ (reference sequence). CDR3 size: 13 residues. J was trimmed by 4 bases and V by 6 bases; bases with no gene match: 5. The CDR3 reads CASRGTALYGYTF. The CDR3 DNA is TGTGCCAGCAGAGGGACAGCTCTCTATGGCTACACCTTC.

The rearrangement links TRBV7-6 to TRBJ2-2; the match to TRBD1 covers 9 bases. The CDR3 consists of 15 residues. V shed 5 bases, J shed 5 bases, and the junction held 6 bases outside the gene matches. CDR1 and CDR2 from the germline V gene are SGHVS and FNYEAQ. The CDR3 reads CASSPGTGWTGELFF. CDR3 nucleotides: TGTGCCAGCAGCCCTGGGACAGGGTGGACCGGGGAGCTGTTTTTT.

The gene calls are TRBV11-2 and TRBJ1-2, with D possibly being TRBD1 (6 bases). In germline, CDR1 is SGHAT, CDR2 FQNNGV. The CDR3 sequence is 16 residues long. The germline V and J ends were trimmed by 4 bases and 4 bases, with 19 bases remaining between them. Here the CDR3 reads CASSSLSGVFSYGYTF. The CDR3 DNA reads TGTGCCAGCAGCTCACTATCAGGGGTTTTCAGCTATGGCTACACCTTC.

This sequence joins TRBV18 and TRBJ1-3; 8 bases line up with TRBD1. The CDR3 sequence is 14 residues long. CDR1 and CDR2 (germline): KGHSH, LQKENI. V shed 5 bases, J shed 4 bases, and the junction held 4 bases outside the gene matches. Here the CDR3 reads CASSNRGSGNTIYF. CDR3 nucleotide sequence: TGTGCCAGCTCAAACAGGGGGTCCGGAAACACCATATATTTT.